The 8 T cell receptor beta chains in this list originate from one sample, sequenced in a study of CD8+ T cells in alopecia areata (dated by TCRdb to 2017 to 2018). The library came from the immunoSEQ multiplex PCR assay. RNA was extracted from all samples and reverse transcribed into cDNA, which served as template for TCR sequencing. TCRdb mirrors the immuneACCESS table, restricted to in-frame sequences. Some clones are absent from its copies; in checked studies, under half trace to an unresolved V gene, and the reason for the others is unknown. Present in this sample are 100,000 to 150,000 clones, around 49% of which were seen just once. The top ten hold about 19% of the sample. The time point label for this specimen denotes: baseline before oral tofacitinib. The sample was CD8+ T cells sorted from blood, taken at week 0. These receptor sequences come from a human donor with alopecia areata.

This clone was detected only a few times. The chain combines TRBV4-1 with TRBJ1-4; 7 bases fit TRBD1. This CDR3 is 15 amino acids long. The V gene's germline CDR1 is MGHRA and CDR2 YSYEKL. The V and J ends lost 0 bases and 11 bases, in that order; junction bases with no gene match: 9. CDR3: CASSQERDSGDKLFF. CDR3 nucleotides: TGCGCCAGCAGCCAAGAGAGGGACAGCGGGGATAAACTGTTTTTT.

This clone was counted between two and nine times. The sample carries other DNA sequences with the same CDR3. CDR3 residues: CASSPTGATNEKLFF. In DNA form, the CDR3 reads TGCGCCAGCAGCCCAACAGGGGCGACTAATGAAAAACTGTTTTTT. The chain is built from TRBV4-3 and TRBJ1-4; 7 bases align to TRBD1. V shed 4 bases, J shed 2 bases, and the junction held 4 bases outside the gene matches. CDR3 length equals 15 residues. CDR1 and CDR2 from the germline V gene are LGHNA and YSLEER.

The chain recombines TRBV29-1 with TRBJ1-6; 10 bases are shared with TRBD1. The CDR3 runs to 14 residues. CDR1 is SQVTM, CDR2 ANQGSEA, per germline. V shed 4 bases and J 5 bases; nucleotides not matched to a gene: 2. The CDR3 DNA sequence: TGCAGCGTTGCGACAGGGGGCGATAATTCACCCCTCCACTTT. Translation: CSVATGGDNSPLHF.

The CDR3 sequence is CASRTGGTEAFF. The CDR3 DNA follows: TGTGCCAGCAGAACCGGGGGCACTGAAGCTTTCTTT. V usage is TRBV13 and J usage is TRBJ1-1, with a tentative D call TRBD1 (5 bases). V gave up 6 bases and J gave up 4 bases, with 9 bases separating them. The CDR3 loop spans 12 amino acids. In germline, CDR1 is PRHDT, CDR2 FYEKMQ (reference sequence).

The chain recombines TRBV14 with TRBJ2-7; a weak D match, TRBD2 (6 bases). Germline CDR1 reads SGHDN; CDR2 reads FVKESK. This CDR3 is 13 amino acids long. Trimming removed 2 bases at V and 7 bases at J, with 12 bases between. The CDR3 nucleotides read TGTGCCAGCAGCCAAAGGTGGGCGGGGGAGCAGTACTTC. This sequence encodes CASSQRWAGEQYF.

In nucleotides, the CDR3 is TGTGCCAGCAGCTTAGGGGAGGCGCAGTATTTT. Encoded protein: CASSLGEAQYF. The chain couples TRBV13 to TRBJ2-3; the D gene is possibly TRBD2 (5 bases). CDR1 and CDR2 from the germline V gene are PRHDT and FYEKMQ (reference sequence). This CDR3 comprises 11 residues. V lost 0 bases and J lost 10, with 5 bases in between.

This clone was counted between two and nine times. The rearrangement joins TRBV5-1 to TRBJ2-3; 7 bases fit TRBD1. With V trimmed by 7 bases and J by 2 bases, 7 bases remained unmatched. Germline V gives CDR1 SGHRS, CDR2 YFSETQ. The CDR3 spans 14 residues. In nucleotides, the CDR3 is TGCGCCAGCCGTCGGGACAGAGACACAGATACGCAGTATTTT. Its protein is CASRRDRDTDTQYF.

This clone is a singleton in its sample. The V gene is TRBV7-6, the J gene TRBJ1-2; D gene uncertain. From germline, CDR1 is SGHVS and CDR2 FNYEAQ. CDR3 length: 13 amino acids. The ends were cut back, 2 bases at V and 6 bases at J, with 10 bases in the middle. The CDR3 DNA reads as TGTGCCAGCAGCTTACAGCGGGAACATGGCTACACCTTC. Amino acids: CASSLQREHGYTF.